This T cell receptor (beta chain) was found in a study of T cells in Graves' hyperthyroidism and ophthalmopathy (dated by TCRdb to the late 2010s). Context from the whole study: Peripheral blood was collected at initial diagnosis, before any treatment. To identify distinguishing TCR V-J signatures, a discovery cohort of 95 to 100 patients was used, comprising some 43 with Graves' ophthalmopathy and some 60 with stable Graves' hyperthyroidism. TCR Vbeta CDR3 sequencing of roughly 140 peripheral blood samples (about 45 ophthalmopathy, about 80 hyperthyroidism and roughly 17 progressor patients) is reported in the paper. Thyroid tissue and blood T-cell repertoires from several Graves' hyperthyroidism patients were also compared in the study. Prospective prediction of ophthalmopathy was tested in an independent validation cohort of approximately 18 hyperthyroidism patients and around 16 patients who later progressed to ophthalmopathy. Following sampling, methimazole starting at 30 mg daily was given to hyperthyroidism patients, and high-dose intravenous methylprednisolone was given to ophthalmopathy patients. The 100 or so discovery patients were divided at random into training and test sets in a 7:3 ratio.

A patient counted as having stable Graves' hyperthyroidism if no progression to ophthalmopathy occurred over 18 months of follow-up. Hyperthyroidism patients were newly diagnosed, with disease duration under 2 months, and aged 18 to 65 years. Patients with uncontrolled infections, other autoimmune diseases, pregnancy or lactation were excluded. Diagnoses were based on clinical symptoms, serum thyroxine and TRAb, thyroid ultrasound and orbital computed tomography. PBMCs were isolated from about 10 ml of fresh peripheral blood by Ficoll-Paque density gradient centrifugation. Total RNA was extracted using Trizol reagent, and RNA quality was assessed on an Agilent 2100 Bioanalyzer. What the work shows at the level of the full study, not this receptor alone: Ophthalmopathy was separated from stable hyperthyroidism by a 13 V-J signature model, with roughly 88% sensitivity and approximately 81% specificity obtained in cross-validation and 80%/75% obtained in testing. In validation, the model predicted progression to ophthalmopathy a median of around 6.5 months before onset, with roughly 70% sensitivity and about 72% specificity. Blood samples also contained most of the expanded thyroid clonotypes (frequency above 0.001), which suggests that blood repertoires may reflect thyroid immune responses. Sample size was not statistically predetermined, and investigators were not blinded to group allocation.

This clonotype was detected many times. The antigen it binds to is not known. No base qualities exist here, and no much larger clone lies one base off it. The TCR beta CDR3 regions were amplified from RNA transcripts. A first-round RT-PCR of the TCR CDR3 used the HTBI primer set with the Qiagen OneStep RT-PCR kit. Libraries were constructed in a second round of multiplex PCR, after which size selection and purification were carried out. The libraries were sequenced on an Illumina HiSeq2000 using paired-end 100 bp reads. As for how the authors treated the data: SOAPnuke was used to process the raw data, removing reads that contained adapters or uncalled bases, had a mean Phred below 15, or lacked an exact match to the constant primer or identifier. High-quality paired reads were merged using COPE v1.2.5, and each unique nucleotide sequence was defined as a clonotype. MiTCR v1.1 was used to align the clonotypes against IMGT TRBV, TRBD and TRBJ reference segments. Only V-J combinations with frequency above 0.0001, covering about 99% of repertoires, were analysed. A TCS score was defined as the ratio of F50 (clonal expansion) to E x V (chaos), with BLOSUM62-based TCRdist applied between CDR3 peptides within each V-J. Welch's t-statistics and random forest reduced around 550 V-J features to around 14, which were used in a naive Bayes classifier (R e1071). Using fastp trimming at Q25 and MiXCR clonotype assembly, TCRdb reanalyzed the public sequencing data and kept in-frame beta chains. Every entry covers one CDR3 protein and lists the most common genes and DNA from its rows. None of the V and J calls come from the authors' own analysis; TCRdb made them. The sample records approximately 400,000 distinct CDR3 sequences, approximately 15% of which are singletons. Of the sample, about 11% is held by the ten largest clones.

Taken from the germline V gene, the CDR1 and CDR2 loops are KGHSH and LQKENI. The cysteine opens and the phenylalanine closes a CDR3 of 14 amino acids. Only the CDR3 part of the read is kept: 42 bases, read in frame from the first base. Germline trimming: 3 bases from V, 7 bases from J; junction bases outside gene matches: 5. Recombination connected TRBV18 to TRBJ2-2; TRBD1 lines up with 7 middle nucleotides. This receptor was identified in a woman in her fifties or sixties with Graves' hyperthyroidism. What was sequenced was blood. The nucleotides are TGTGCCAGCTCACCGACAGGGTCGAGCGGGGAGCTGTTTTTT. This codes for CASSPTGSSGELFF. Outside the CDR3, residues come from the reference TRBV18 and TRBJ2-2 proteins, so the full variable domain is: NAGVMQNPRHLVRRRGQEARLRCSPMKGHSHVYWYRQLPEEGLKFMVYLQKENIIDESGMPKERFSAEFPKEGPSILRIQQVVRGDSAAYFCASSPTGSSGELFFGEGSRLTVL.